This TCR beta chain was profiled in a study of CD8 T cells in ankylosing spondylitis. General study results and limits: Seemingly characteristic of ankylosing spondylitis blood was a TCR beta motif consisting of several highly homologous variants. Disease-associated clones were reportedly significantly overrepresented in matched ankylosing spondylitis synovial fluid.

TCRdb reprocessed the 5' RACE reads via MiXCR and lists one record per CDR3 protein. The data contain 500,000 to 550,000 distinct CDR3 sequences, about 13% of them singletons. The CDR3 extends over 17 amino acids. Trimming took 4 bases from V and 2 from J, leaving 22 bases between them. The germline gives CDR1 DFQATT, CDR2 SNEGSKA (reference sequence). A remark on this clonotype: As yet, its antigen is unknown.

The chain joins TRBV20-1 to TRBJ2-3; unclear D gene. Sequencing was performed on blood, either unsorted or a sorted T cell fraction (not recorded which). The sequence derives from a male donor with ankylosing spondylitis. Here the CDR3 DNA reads TGCAGTGCTAATCCGGAACTGGGCCCAGTATCCACAGATACGCAGTATTTT. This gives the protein CSANPELGPVSTDTQYF.